The 19 T cell receptor beta chains presented below share a single source sample, sequenced in a study of blood T cell repertoires in COVID-19. The table came from immunoSEQ multiplex PCR; TCRdb's copy has only in-frame clones and leaves some out. This table has around 130,000 clones, roughly 82% appearing once. Material: peripheral blood. The receptors come from a human donor in a cohort sampled during active COVID-19.

The genes are TRBV6-1 and TRBJ2-1, with 9 bases identical to TRBD2. V shed 3 bases, J shed 0 bases, and the junction held 6 bases outside the gene matches. The CDR3 has 17 amino acids. Germline CDR1 reads MNHNS; CDR2 reads SASEGT. The CDR3 coding sequence is TGTGCCAGCAGTGACTTAGCGGGGGTTACCTCCTACAATGAGCAGTTCTTC. This encodes CASSDLAGVTSYNEQFF.

This clone has just a few counts. The CDR3 spells CASSLASGGEDTQYF. The CDR3 DNA follows: TGTGCCAGCAGCTTAGCCAGCGGGGGTGAAGATACGCAGTATTTT. The rearrangement links TRBV7-9 to TRBJ2-3; TRBD2 agrees at 8 bases. V lost 0 bases and J lost 5; bases outside the gene matches: 4. CDR1 SEHNR and CDR2 FQNEAQ come from the germline V gene (reference sequence). This CDR3 region has 15 residues.

This clone was counted between two and nine times. The chain employs TRBV6-6 and TRBJ1-1; TRBD1 might be the D (5 bases). Germline assignment: CDR1 MNHNY and CDR2 SVGAGI (reference sequence). Trimming pared 6 bases from V and 4 bases from J, leaving 15 bases between. The CDR3 has 14 residues. The CDR3 sequence is CASRSQGVGTEAFF. Here the CDR3 DNA reads TGTGCCAGCAGGAGCCAGGGCGTAGGCACTGAAGCTTTCTTT.

V usage is TRBV4-2 and J usage is TRBJ2-1; 8 positions agree with TRBD2. From germline, CDR1 is LGHNA and CDR2 YNFKEQ. The V segment lost 5 bases and the J segment 8 bases; nucleotides outside the gene matches: 14. CDR3 length: 16 amino acids. CDR3 nucleotide sequence: TGTGCCAGCAGCAACAACGGGGGGGCCTTCCTCGATGAGCAGTTCTTC. This encodes CASSNNGGAFLDEQFF.

This clone was seen more than once but under ten times. The chain recombines TRBV6-6 with TRBJ1-5, with 10 bases matching TRBD1. CDR1 and CDR2 from the germline V gene are MNHNY and SVGAGI (reference sequence). The CDR3 is 15 residues long. Germline trimming cut 1 base from V and 4 bases from J; bases unmatched to any gene: 1. The CDR3 reads CASSYWTGGNQPQHF. The CDR3 DNA is TGTGCCAGCAGTTACTGGACAGGGGGGAATCAGCCCCAGCATTTT.

The rearrangement links TRBV20-1 to TRBJ2-7; maybe TRBD2 (6 bases). Germline-derived CDR1 and CDR2 are DFQATT and SNEGSKA (reference sequence). The CDR3 spans 14 residues. Trimming left V 3 bases short and J 7 bases short, with 19 bases between. CDR3 in amino acids: CSASSRTTSHEQYF. As DNA, the CDR3 is TGCAGTGCTAGTTCCAGGACTACTAGTCATGAGCAGTACTTC.

This clone turned up a few times. V and J are TRBV6-5 and TRBJ2-7, with 9 bases identical to TRBD1. The CDR3 extends over 16 amino acids. CDR1 and CDR2 from the germline V gene are MNHEY and SVGAGI. The ends lost 4 bases at V and 7 bases at J; junction bases unmatched: 14. The CDR3 nucleotides are TGTGCCAGCAGTTTCCGCCCGGGACAGGGTCTTTATGAGCAGTACTTC. Translating it yields CASSFRPGQGLYEQYF.

The V gene is TRBV6-2 or TRBV6-3, the J gene TRBJ2-5; 8 positions match TRBD2. The CDR3 runs 17 residues. Germline assignment: CDR1 MNHEY and CDR2 SVGEGT. The V gene end was trimmed by 5 bases and the J gene end by 2 bases; junction bases not matched to a gene: 13. CDR3 in DNA: TGTGCCAGCAGTCAAATTGAATCGGGGGGGCGGCAAGAGACCCAGTACTTC. It encodes CASSQIESGGRQETQYF.

The V call is TRBV24-1, the J call TRBJ2-1; 7 nucleotides agree with TRBD2. CDR3 length equals 12 residues. Trimming removed 7 bases from V and 7 bases from J; junction bases left unmatched: 3. Looked up from germline, CDR1 is KGHDR and CDR2 is SFDVKD. CDR3 sequence reads: CATRGRDNEQFF. The CDR3 nucleotides read TGTGCCACCAGGGGGAGGGATAATGAGCAGTTCTTC.

This chain connects TRBV6-5 to TRBJ2-1; TRBD2 matches 11 bases. Germline V gene sequence: CDR1 MNHEY, CDR2 SVGAGI. The CDR3 is made up of 14 amino acids. V lost 6 bases to trimming and J lost 7 bases; unmatched junction nucleotides: 5. The CDR3 DNA reads TGTGCCAGCAGGTTACTAGCGGGGGTAAATGAGCAGTTCTTC. This gives the protein CASRLLAGVNEQFF.

This clone appeared once. The chain combines TRBV7-2 with TRBJ2-1, with 10 bases lining up with TRBD2. Germline CDR1 is SGHTA and CDR2 is FQGNSA. The CDR3 length is 15 residues. Trimming cost V 4 bases and J 5 bases; bases outside gene matches: 5. The chain's CDR3 is CASSYIAGGDNEQFF. CDR3 in DNA: TGTGCCAGCAGCTACATAGCGGGGGGCGACAATGAGCAGTTCTTC.

Comments on this clone: At one boundary the junction diverges from the germline segment, which might be a read error. The chain uses TRBV6-1 and TRBJ2-4, with TRBD1 identical over 9 bases. There are 14 residues in the CDR3. The germline V gene encodes CDR1 MNHNS and CDR2 SASEGT. CDR3 residues: CASREGQGPNIQYF. The CDR3 DNA follows: TGTGCCAGCAGGGAAGGACAGGGGCCAAACATTCAGTACTTC.

The CDR3 nucleotides read TGTGCCAGCAGTTATAGCACAGATACGCAGTATTTT. It codes for CASSYSTDTQYF. The chain has TRBV2 and TRBJ2-3, with D unclear. This CDR3 comprises 12 residues. Trimming took off 5 bases at V and 0 bases at J, with 3 bases between the two ends. CDR1 SNHLY and CDR2 FYNNEI come from the germline V gene. The variable domain in full, completed from reference TRBV2 and TRBJ2-3, reads EPEVTQTPSHQVTQMGQEVILRCVPISNHLYFYWYRQILGQKVEFLVSFYNNEISEKSEIFDDQFSVERPDGSNFTLKIRSTKLEDSAMYFCASSYSTDTQYFGPGTRLTVL.

V is TRBV5-1 and J is TRBJ2-2; 11 nucleotides match TRBD2. Germline trimming cut 0 bases from V and 0 bases from J; bases unmatched to any gene: 4. The CDR3 consists of 18 residues. Per the germline V gene, CDR1 is SGHRS and CDR2 is YFSETQ. CDR3 in amino acids: CASSLEGLAVANTGELFF. CDR3 bases: TGCGCCAGCAGCTTGGAGGGACTAGCGGTAGCGAACACCGGGGAGCTGTTTTTT.

This clone was detected only a few times. V is TRBV5-5 and J is TRBJ1-5; 8 bases are shared with TRBD1. V lost 4 bases, J lost 2 bases, and 8 bases stayed unmatched. The V gene's germline CDR1 is SGHKS and CDR2 YYEKEE (reference sequence). The CDR3 is 16 residues long. As DNA, the CDR3 is TGTGCCAGCAGCCCATTCCCGGGACAGGGCAATCAGCCCCAGCATTTT. As protein: CASSPFPGQGNQPQHF.

V is TRBV28 and J is TRBJ1-1, with 10 positions matching TRBD1. The CDR3 contains 15 residues. CDR1 MDHEN and CDR2 SYDVKM come from the germline V gene. J gave up 6 bases and V 6 bases, and 10 bases lay outside the gene matches. CDR3 residues: CASRPGTGAWPEAFF. The CDR3 DNA is TGTGCCAGCAGACCCGGGACAGGGGCTTGGCCTGAAGCTTTCTTT.

The V gene is TRBV10-3, the J gene TRBJ2-6, with 8 nucleotides matching TRBD1. Germline V gene data show CDR1 as ENHRY and CDR2 as SYGVKD. Trimming took 4 bases from V and 2 from J; bases not matched to a gene: 4. The CDR3 has 16 residues. The CDR3 reads CAISAQGAAGANVLTF. DNA for the CDR3: TGTGCCATCAGTGCGCAGGGGGCAGCTGGGGCCAACGTCCTGACTTTC.

The chain recombines TRBV4-3 with TRBJ1-2; unclear D gene. The V end was cut by 0 bases, the J end by 0 bases, with 11 bases between. The CDR3 length is 16 residues. Germline loops: CDR1 LGHNA, CDR2 YSLEER. The CDR3 DNA reads TGCGCCAGCAGCCAAGAGTCTGACAAAGCTAACTATGGCTACACCTTC. It yields the protein CASSQESDKANYGYTF.

The V and J genes are TRBV4-3 and TRBJ2-7; TRBD2 aligns across 13 bases. Per germline, CDR1 LGHNA and CDR2 YSLEER. The V gene end was trimmed by 1 base and the J gene end by 2 bases; junction bases not matched to a gene: 5. The CDR3 contains 17 residues. The CDR3 sequence is CASSQGTSGGDPYEQYF. In DNA form, the CDR3 reads TGCGCCAGCAGCCAAGGGACTAGCGGGGGCGACCCCTACGAGCAGTACTTC.